The present entry profiles one T cell receptor beta chain with its context. No antigen is known for it. A much larger clonotype is one base distant, so this may be a read error. No conserved phenylalanine or tryptophan is present at the end of the CDR3, so a read error is the likely explanation. This entry comes from a study of breast tumors, draining lymph nodes, adjacent tissues. Regarding the study as a whole: Tumors had less TCR diversity than lymph nodes, more than nontumor tissue. Tumor T cell lymph node origin was a supported hypothesis, not proven. Compared with basal-like, luminal-like tumors shared significantly more repertoire with nontumor tissue.

The CDR3 totals 15 residues. Germline V gene sequence: CDR1 SGHKS, CDR2 YYEKEE (reference sequence). Deletions cut 3 bases from V and 7 bases from J, with 17 bases between. TCRdb redid the calling of the multiplex PCR reads with MiXCR, one entry per CDR3 protein. The sample includes roughly 80,000 distinct CDR3 sequences, around 20% of them seen just once. The lymph nodes were axillary draining lymph nodes from breast cancer patients. Source material: axillary lymph node tissue. This receptor was taken from a female donor with breast cancer. Some clones in this sample may be carry-over from other donors' samples. V and J are TRBV5-5 and TRBJ2-1; D not resolved. The CDR3 DNA reads TGTGCCAGCAGCTCCGGGTTCTTAACGGTAAATGAGCAGTTCCTC. Its translation: CASSSGFLTVNEQFL.